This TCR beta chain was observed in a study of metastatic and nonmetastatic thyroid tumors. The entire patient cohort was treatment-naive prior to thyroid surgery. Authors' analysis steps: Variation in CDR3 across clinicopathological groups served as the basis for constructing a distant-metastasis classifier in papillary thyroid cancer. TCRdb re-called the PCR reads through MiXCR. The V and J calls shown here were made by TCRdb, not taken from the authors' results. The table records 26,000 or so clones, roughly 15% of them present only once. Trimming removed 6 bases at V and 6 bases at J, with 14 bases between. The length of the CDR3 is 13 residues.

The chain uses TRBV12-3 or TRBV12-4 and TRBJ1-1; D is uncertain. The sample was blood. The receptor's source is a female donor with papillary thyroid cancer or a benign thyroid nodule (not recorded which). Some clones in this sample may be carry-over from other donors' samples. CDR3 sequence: CASRPTTLPEAFF. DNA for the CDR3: TGTGCCAGCAGACCCACTACACTCCCTGAAGCTTTCTTT.